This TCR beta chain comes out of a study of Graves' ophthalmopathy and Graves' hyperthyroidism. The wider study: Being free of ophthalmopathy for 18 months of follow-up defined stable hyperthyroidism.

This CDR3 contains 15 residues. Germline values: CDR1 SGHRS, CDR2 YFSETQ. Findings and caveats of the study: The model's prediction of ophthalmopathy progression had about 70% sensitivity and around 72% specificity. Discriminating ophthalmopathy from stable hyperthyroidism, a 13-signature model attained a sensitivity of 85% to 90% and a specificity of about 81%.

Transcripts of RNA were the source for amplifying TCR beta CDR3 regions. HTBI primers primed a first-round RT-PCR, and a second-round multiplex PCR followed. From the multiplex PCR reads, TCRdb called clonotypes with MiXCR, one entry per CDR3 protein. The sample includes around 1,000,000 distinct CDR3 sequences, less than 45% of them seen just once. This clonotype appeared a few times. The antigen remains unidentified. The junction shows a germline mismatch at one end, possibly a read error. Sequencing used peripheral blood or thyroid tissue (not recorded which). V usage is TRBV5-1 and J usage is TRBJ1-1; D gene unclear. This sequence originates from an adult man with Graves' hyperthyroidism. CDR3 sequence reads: CASTSGKQRNTEAFF. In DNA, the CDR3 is TGTGCCAGCACCTCCGGGAAACAGAGGAACACTGAAGCTTTCTTT.